Listed below are T cell receptor beta chains from one sample, sequenced in a study of primary melanoma T cells and metastatic recurrence. This table comes from immunoSEQ multiplex PCR, and its TCRdb copy is limited to in-frame clones, with some not included. The sample includes over a thousand clones, more than 60% of them seen just once. The sequenced material came from melanoma tumor tissue. Receptors were obtained from a human donor with melanoma. Both conserved end residues are part of each CDR3. D genes are given only for firm matches. The size entry is marked missing in some rows and otherwise reads once, few, many or a size class.

>.|TRBV19|TRBJ2-3|.
CASSMHGSQDPYF
TGTGCCAGTAGTATGCACGGTAGCCAGGACCCGTATTTT
>.|TRBV6-8|TRBJ1-5|once
CASSSQISNQPQHF
TGTGCCAGCAGTTCCCAGATTTCCAATCAGCCCCAGCATTTT
>.|TRBV7-7|TRBJ2-3|.
CASSFRQTTYSTDTQYF
TGTGCCAGCAGCTTCCGTCAAACCACATATAGCACAGATACGCAGTATTTT
>.|TRBV29-1|TRBJ2-6|.
CSVIFRDTHSGANVLTF
TGCAGCGTGATATTCCGGGACACCCACTCTGGGGCCAACGTCCTGACTTTC
>.|TRBV6-8|TRBJ1-2|.
CASSDPGKGDYGYTF
TGTGCCAGCAGTGACCCAGGGAAGGGAGACTATGGCTACACCTTC
>TRBD1|TRBV11-3|TRBJ1-1|.
CASSSGNRGTEAFF
TGTGCCAGCAGCTCCGGAAACAGGGGCACTGAAGCTTTCTTT
>.|TRBV5-1|TRBJ1-2|.
CASRSKQGYYGYTF
TGCGCCAGCAGGAGTAAACAGGGATACTATGGCTACACCTTC
>.|TRBV28|TRBJ1-6|.
CASSGDRLSSYNSPLHF
TGTGCCAGCAGTGGGGATCGACTGAGCTCCTATAATTCACCCCTCCACTTT
>TRBD2|TRBV6-8|TRBJ2-7|.
CASSYSPTSGGQQYF
TGTGCCAGCAGTTACTCCCCGACTAGCGGGGGCCAGCAGTACTTC
>TRBD1|TRBV11-3|TRBJ1-4|large
CASSRQGGSTNEKLFF
TGTGCCAGCAGCCGACAGGGAGGGTCAACTAATGAAAAACTGTTTTTT
>.|TRBV11-3|TRBJ2-1|once
CASSPSGGARGYNEQFF
TGTGCCAGCAGCCCTAGTGGCGGCGCCCGAGGCTACAATGAGCAGTTCTTC
>TRBD1|TRBV6-8|TRBJ1-2|few
CASRDRDRGLHGYTF
TGTGCCAGCAGGGACCGGGACAGGGGGCTTCATGGCTACACCTTC
>.|TRBV5-1|TRBJ2-1|.
CASSSRTPPPYNEQFF
TGCGCCAGCAGCTCTCGGACTCCTCCACCCTACAATGAGCAGTTCTTC
>.|TRBV6-8|TRBJ2-2|.
CASSGGPGELFF
TGTGCCAGCAGTGGGGGTCCCGGGGAGCTGTTTTTT
>.|TRBV19|TRBJ1-4|large
CASSPAREKLFF
TGTGCCAGTAGTCCTGCCCGGGAAAAACTGTTTTTT
>TRBD1|TRBV23-1|TRBJ2-7|.
CASSHRDSYEQYF
TGCGCCAGCAGCCATCGGGACAGCTACGAGCAGTACTTC
>TRBD1|TRBV6-8|TRBJ2-1|once
CASSLGDRVYNEQFF
TGTGCCAGCAGCCTCGGTGACAGGGTCTACAATGAGCAGTTCTTC
>.|TRBV7-1|TRBJ2-7|.
CASSSPGRGEQYF
TGTGCCAGCAGCTCTCCGGGCAGGGGCGAGCAGTACTTC
>TRBD1|TRBV18|TRBJ1-4|.
CASSPTGPNEKLFF
TGTGCCAGCTCACCGACAGGGCCTAATGAAAAACTGTTTTTT
>.|TRBV7-4|TRBJ1-6|.
CASSLSGISPLHF
TGTGCCAGCAGCTTATCAGGGATTTCACCCCTCCACTTT
>TRBD2|TRBV7-1|TRBJ2-5|.
CASRQTSGDKKTQYF
TGTGCCAGCAGACAGACTAGCGGGGACAAAAAGACCCAGTACTTC
>TRBD1|TRBV19|TRBJ2-7|.
CASSMGQGRDEQYF
TGTGCCAGTAGTATGGGACAGGGAAGAGACGAGCAGTACTTC
>.|TRBV4-1|TRBJ2-7|.
CASSQDLGTGSYEQYF
TGCGCCAGCAGCCAAGATTTGGGGACGGGTTCCTACGAGCAGTACTTC
>.|TRBV19|TRBJ1-4|.
CASSIGGKKLFF
TGTGCCAGTAGTATCGGGGGGAAAAAACTGTTTTTT
>TRBD1|TRBV19|TRBJ1-3|.
CASTYRGLTGNTIYF
TGTGCCAGTACCTACAGGGGCTTAACTGGAAACACCATATATTTT
>.|TRBV11-3|TRBJ2-5|.
CASSYRSTSGETQYF
TGTGCCAGCAGCTACCGGTCGACGAGCGGGGAGACCCAGTACTTC
>.|TRBV15|TRBJ1-4|few
CATSREGQLDNEKLFF
TGTGCCACCAGCAGAGAAGGACAGCTGGACAATGAAAAACTGTTTTTT
>TRBD1|TRBV19|TRBJ2-7|.
CASSVDRAGEQYF
TGTGCCAGTAGTGTGGACAGGGCTGGGGAGCAGTACTTC
>.|TRBV11-3|TRBJ2-3|few
CASSREEQASTDTQYF
TGTGCCAGCAGCCGAGAGGAACAGGCGAGCACAGATACGCAGTATTTT
>.|TRBV9|TRBJ2-5|once
CASSGTAGETQYF
TGTGCCAGCAGCGGGACCGCAGGGGAGACCCAGTACTTC
>.|TRBV5-1|TRBJ2-7|.
CASSLASGSSYEQYF
TGCGCCAGCAGCTTGGCCTCAGGGAGCTCCTACGAGCAGTACTTC
>TRBD1|TRBV29-1|TRBJ2-3|.
CSVGSGGIPADTQYF
TGCAGCGTTGGGTCAGGGGGCATCCCCGCAGATACGCAGTATTTT
>.|TRBV11-3|TRBJ2-3|few
CASSLGGVRTDTQYF
TGTGCCAGCAGCTTGGGGGGAGTTCGAACAGATACGCAGTATTTT
>.|TRBV18|TRBJ1-3|.
CASSPGREERTIYF
TGTGCCAGCTCGCCGGGCAGGGAAGAGCGCACCATATATTTT
>TRBD1|TRBV12-5|TRBJ1-1|.
CASGRDSFTEAFF
TGTGCTAGTGGGAGGGACAGCTTTACTGAAGCTTTCTTT
>.|TRBV11-3|TRBJ2-7|large
CASSAKSPGPPYEQYF
TGTGCCAGCAGCGCCAAATCTCCGGGACCTCCCTACGAGCAGTACTTC
>TRBD1|TRBV6-8|TRBJ2-7|few
CATTRTGLGYEQYF
TGTGCCACGACCCGGACAGGGTTAGGCTACGAGCAGTACTTC
>.|TRBV5-1|TRBJ2-5|.
CASSSAGTQETQYF
TGCGCCAGCAGCTCTGCGGGGACGCAAGAGACCCAGTACTTC